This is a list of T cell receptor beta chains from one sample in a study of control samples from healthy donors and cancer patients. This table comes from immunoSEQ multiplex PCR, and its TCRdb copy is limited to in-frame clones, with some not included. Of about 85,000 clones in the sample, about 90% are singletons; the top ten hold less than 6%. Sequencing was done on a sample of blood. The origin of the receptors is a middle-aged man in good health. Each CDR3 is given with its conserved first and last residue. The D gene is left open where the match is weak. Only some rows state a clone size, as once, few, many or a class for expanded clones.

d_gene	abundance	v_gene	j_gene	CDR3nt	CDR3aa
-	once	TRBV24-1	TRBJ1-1	TGTGCCACCAGGTGTGAAGCTTTCTTT	CATRCEAFF
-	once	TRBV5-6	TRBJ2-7	TGTGCCAGCAGCTTCGGGACGGGGACCTACGAGCAGTACTTC	CASSFGTGTYEQYF
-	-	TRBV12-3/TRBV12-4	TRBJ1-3	TGTGCCAGCGCGAGGGGAAACACCATATATTTT	CASARGNTIYF
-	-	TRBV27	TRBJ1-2	TGTGCCAGCGGGAATAACTATGGCTACACCTTC	CASGNNYGYTF
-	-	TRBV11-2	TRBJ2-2	TGTGCCAGCAGCTTGACCAACACCGGGGAGCTGTTTTTT	CASSLTNTGELFF
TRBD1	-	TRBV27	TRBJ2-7	TGTGCCAGCAGTCCGGGGACAGGGGTAGGGGAGCAGTACTTC	CASSPGTGVGEQYF
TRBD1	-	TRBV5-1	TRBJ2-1	TGCGCCAGCAGCACGGACAGGGAAAGAGATGAGCAGTTCTTC	CASSTDRERDEQFF
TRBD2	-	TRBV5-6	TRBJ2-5	TGTGCCAGCAGCTTGTGGGGACTAGGAGAGACCCAGTACTTC	CASSLWGLGETQYF
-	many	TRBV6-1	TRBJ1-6	TGTGCCAGCAGTGATGGCAGGGAGAATTCACCCCTCCACTTT	CASSDGRENSPLHF
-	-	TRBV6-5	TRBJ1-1	TGTGCCAGCCAAGTTAGGACTGAAGCTTTCTTT	CASQVRTEAFF